This T cell receptor (beta chain) was identified in a study of shared clonotypes between healthy human individuals. Whole-study findings and limits: Clonotype sharing levels among donors were expected to vary with sequencing depth. Across subsets, estimated richness was generally greater for naive than for memory populations.

With regard to this clone: Its antigen is unknown.

All the donors were Caucasian adults who lived in Nashville, Tennessee. A CD45RA-negative memory subset and a CD45RA+ naive subset were separated from the CD4+ cells. Here immunoSEQ multiplex PCR was the method, and the copy in TCRdb shows in-frame clones only, minus some. The sample has about 2.4 million clones; approximately 92% are singletons. This CDR3 is 14 amino acids long. CDR1 and CDR2 (germline): SEHNR, FQNEAQ (reference sequence). V lost 1 base and J 7 bases, leaving 14 bases between the germline ends. The J gene is TRBJ2-7, the V gene TRBV7-9, with D maybe TRBD1 (5 bases). The sample comprised naive CD4+ T cells sorted from blood. Subset: CD45RA+ positively selected. The TCR originated in a young man in good health. CDR3 protein: CASSLGAQGREQYF. CDR3 nucleotides: TGTGCCAGCAGCTTAGGGGCCCAGGGTCGGGAGCAGTACTTC.